This T cell receptor (beta chain) was observed in a study of T cells in localized non-small cell lung cancer (TCRdb year 2020). Describing the broader study: T cell repertoires of 200 to 250 early-stage NSCLC patients were analyzed, with tumors being compared against uninvolved tumor-adjacent lungs. The cohort comprised some 240 treatment-naïve NSCLC patients with resected, localized lung tumors. Of the NSCLC patients, about 130 were male and approximately 110 were female, and the mean age was about 69 years.

The immunoSEQ Assay was used to sequence TCR beta CDR3 regions from DNA. As for the original processing: To compute T cell density, TCR beta template counts were normalized to usable DNA, which was estimated by amplifying housekeeping genes. Richness was estimated with the preseqR package, extrapolating to 400,000 templates for PBMC samples and 120,000 templates for tissue samples. Clonality was defined by subtracting Pielou's evenness from one. Tissue-enriched TCRs were identified through differential abundance testing performed on productive amino-acid clonotypes, with a minimum total count of 5 and an alpha of 0.1. Repertoire overlap between compartments was quantified with the Jaccard Index and Morisita Overlap Index. GLIPH grouped TCR beta CDR3s together with public tetramer-defined viral CDR3s, and a viral motif had to include at least three viral sequences and also show V-gene enrichment. TCRdb mirrors the immuneACCESS table, restricted to in-frame sequences. Some clones are absent from its copies; in checked studies, under half trace to an unresolved V gene, and the reason for the others is unknown. Clonal size and the V and J genes are those of that table, whereas D and trimming came from the DNA. Recorded for this sample are about 30,000 clones; roughly 86% of them occurred a single time. Nearly 7% of the sample is taken by the ten largest.

As concerns this clone: No cognate antigen has been identified for it. No base quality information exists; no much larger clone differs at one position.

The full study reports these points: Because of the exploratory design, TCR variables were selected using unadjusted p-values without false-discovery rate correction. Higher T cell density in blood was associated with longer overall survival, whereas higher clonality in adjacent lung was associated with shorter survival. Because multi-region tumor sequencing was not performed, intratumor heterogeneity could not be ruled out. Uninvolved tumor-adjacent lung showed the highest T cell clonality, higher than tumor, which suggests more focused antigenic responses in the adjacent lung. Of the top 100 tumor clones, a median of around 57 were detected in paired uninvolved adjacent lung; roughly 26 were also among that lung's top 100.

The CDR3 measures 13 amino acids from cysteine to phenylalanine. Of all the DNA, just the CDR3 is kept, 39 bases in frame from base 1. CDR1 and CDR2 were assigned from the germline V gene (reference sequence) as LNHDA and SQIVND. Unmatched junction bases come to 6, with V trimmed by 4 bases and J by 7 bases. At diagnosis, tumor, uninvolved tumor-adjacent lung and peripheral blood were collected and then preserved as a mix of FFPE and fresh-frozen material. Blood samples were analyzed as peripheral blood mononuclear cells for TCR repertoire profiling. Recombination connected TRBV19 to TRBJ2-5; 7 of the junction bases match TRBD1. This TCR was sampled from a male donor at least 60 years old with stage I lung adenocarcinoma. The sample in question was peripheral blood, obtained before any cancer treatment. The CDR3 corresponds to CASSTTGARTQYF. The DNA sequence follows: TGTGCCAGTAGTACCACAGGGGCACGGACCCAGTACTTC.